One and the same sample provided the 18 T cell receptor beta chains below, sequenced in a study of OX40 agonist ivuxolimab in advanced cancers. Measured with immunoSEQ multiplex PCR; TCRdb has only the in-frame clones, and not every one. Of about 82,000 clones detected, around four fifths appear once; the ten largest clones hold 0.7% to 0.9%. This sample comprised CD4+ or CD8+ T cells sorted from blood, obtained in a trial of the OX40 agonist ivuxolimab. Every receptor here comes from an adult with an advanced solid tumor such as melanoma, head and neck, liver or kidney cancer.

The chain links TRBV12-5 to TRBJ1-2, with 9 bases aligning to TRBD1. J was trimmed by 4 bases and V by 6 bases; bases with no gene match: 6. CDR3 length: 14 residues. Germline V gene data show CDR1 as LGHNT and CDR2 as FRNRAP. DNA for the CDR3: TGTGCTAGTGGCTGGGGACAGGGAGGCTATGGCTACACCTTC. Protein: CASGWGQGGYGYTF. Full variable domain (missing parts from reference TRBV12-5 and TRBJ1-2): DARVTQTPRHKVTEMGQEVTMRCQPILGHNTVFWYRQTMMQGLELLAYFRNRAPLDDSGMPKDRFSAEMPDATLATLKIQPSEPRDSAVYFCASGWGQGGYGYTFGSGTRLTVV.

The table lists this clone with a few counts. The genes are TRBV4-1 and TRBJ2-3, with no clear D. Per germline, CDR1 MGHRA and CDR2 YSYEKL. V lost 0 bases and J 0 bases, leaving 10 bases between the germline ends. This CDR3 spans 16 amino acids. The CDR3 here is CASSQDRLASTDTQYF. The CDR3 DNA follows: TGCGCCAGCAGCCAAGATAGGCTGGCTAGCACAGATACGCAGTATTTT.

This chain uses TRBV30 with TRBJ2-2, with 8 bases fitting TRBD1. Trimming cost V 4 bases and J 6 bases; bases outside gene matches: 7. Germline CDR1 and CDR2: GTSNPN and SVGIG (reference sequence). The CDR3 totals 14 residues. DNA of the CDR3: TGTGCCTGGATAGACAGGGGATGGGCCGGGGAGCTGTTTTTT. Its translation: CAWIDRGWAGELFF. The whole variable domain, remainder taken from reference TRBV30 and TRBJ2-2, is SQTIHQWPATLVQPVGSPLSLECTVEGTSNPNLYWYRQAAGRGLQLLFYSVGIGQISSEVPQNLSASRPQDRQFILSSKKLLLSDSGFYLCAWIDRGWAGELFFGEGSRLTVL.

The chain uses TRBV27 and TRBJ1-2, with D possibly TRBD1 on 5 matching bases. CDR3 length: 13 amino acids. Trimming cost V 5 bases and J 3 bases, with 10 bases left between them. Germline CDR1 is MNHEY and CDR2 is SMNVEV (reference sequence). CDR3 nucleotide sequence: TGTGCCAGCAGTATTGACAGCTACTATGGCTACACCTTC. It codes for CASSIDSYYGYTF.

The chain uses TRBV4-2 and TRBJ2-5, with 11 bases matching TRBD2. The J segment lost 1 base and the V segment lost 4 bases, leaving 11 bases of the junction unmatched. The germline gives CDR1 LGHNA, CDR2 YNFKEQ. This CDR3 region has 18 residues. The CDR3, as DNA: TGTGCCAGCAGCCCGGGGGGTCTAGCGGGGGGCCTCCAAGAGACCCAGTACTTC. As protein: CASSPGGLAGGLQETQYF.

The chain combines TRBV6-1 with TRBJ1-1; D possibly corresponds to TRBD1 (6 bases). This CDR3 is built from 17 residues. CDR1 and CDR2 (germline): MNHNS, SASEGT. V was cut by 3 bases and J by 3 bases, with 20 bases left in between. The CDR3 is CASSDGAGAKSYTEAFF. The CDR3 DNA follows: TGTGCCAGCAGTGACGGCGCAGGGGCTAAGTCCTACACTGAAGCTTTCTTT.

Concerning this clone: The same CDR3 also results from other DNA sequences found in this sample. The chain combines TRBV18 with TRBJ1-1; maybe TRBD1 (6 bases). Germline V CDR1 and CDR2: KGHSH, LQKENI. CDR3 length equals 14 residues. V was shortened by 1 base and J by 1 base, with 7 bases between the two germline ends. The DNA for the CDR3 is TGTGCCAGCTCACCACAGGGGGAGAACACTGAAGCTTTCTTT. It codes for CASSPQGENTEAFF.

V and J are TRBV7-2 and TRBJ2-5, with D tentatively TRBD1 (5 bases). Trimming took off 1 base at V and 3 bases at J, with 9 bases between the two ends. This CDR3 is 14 amino acids long. CDR1 is SGHTA and CDR2 is FQGNSA in the germline V gene. CDR3 in amino acids: CASSLVAGKETQYF. The CDR3 region has the DNA TGTGCCAGCAGCTTAGTAGCAGGGAAAGAGACCCAGTACTTC.

This clone was found a few times. J is TRBJ2-6 and V is TRBV6-1; D may be TRBD1 (5 bases). Trimming removed 8 bases at V and 1 base at J, with 9 bases between. The CDR3 runs to 14 residues. Germline CDR1 and CDR2: MNHNS and SASEGT. CDR3 nucleotide sequence: TGTGCCAGCGACAGTACTTCTGGGGCCAACGTCCTGACTTTC. Protein sequence: CASDSTSGANVLTF.

The genes are TRBV5-1 and TRBJ2-7; D possibly matches TRBD1 or TRBD2 (5 bases each). Germline assignment: CDR1 SGHRS and CDR2 YFSETQ. The CDR3 contains 14 residues. Trimming stripped 4 bases from V and 3 bases from J, with 14 bases between. The CDR3 is CASSQGVVLYEQYF. CDR3 sequence (DNA): TGCGCCAGCAGCCAGGGAGTAGTTCTCTACGAGCAGTACTTC.

V and J are TRBV18 and TRBJ1-1, with D hard to call. Germline CDR1 reads KGHSH; CDR2 reads LQKENI. V gave up 1 base and J gave up 2 bases, with 20 bases separating them. CDR3 length equals 18 residues. CDR3 sequence: CASSPRSNAGWGNTEAFF. The CDR3 region has the DNA TGTGCCAGCTCACCACGTTCGAACGCGGGCTGGGGAAACACTGAAGCTTTCTTT.

This rearrangement joins TRBV7-3 to TRBJ2-3, with D perhaps TRBD2 (5 bases). Trimming removed 3 bases from V and 1 base from J, with 11 bases in between. CDR3 length: 15 amino acids. Germline lookup yields CDR1 SGHTA and CDR2 FQGTGA. The CDR3 DNA sequence: TGTGCCAGCAGCTTCGGACGGGGAGGCACAGATACGCAGTATTTT. This codes for CASSFGRGGTDTQYF.

The table lists this clone with a count of one. The CDR3: CASSPPAGMGEKLFF. DNA of the CDR3: TGTGCCAGCTCACCACCGGCGGGTATGGGTGAAAAACTGTTTTTT. The chain uses TRBV18 and TRBJ1-4, with D unclear. Trimming cost V 0 bases and J 7 bases, with 12 bases left between them. This CDR3 contains 15 residues. Germline CDR1 KGHSH, CDR2 LQKENI.

The chain joins TRBV6-6 to TRBJ2-7; either TRBD1 or TRBD2 may fit D (5 bases each). CDR1 is MNHNY and CDR2 is SVGAGI in the germline V gene (reference sequence). The CDR3 consists of 13 residues. The V end lost 6 bases, the J end lost 3 bases, and 12 bases lay between the germline ends. The CDR3 loop is CASSTGTIYEQYF. The CDR3 DNA reads as TGTGCCAGCAGCACCGGGACGATCTACGAGCAGTACTTC.

The genes are TRBV5-1 and TRBJ2-1, with TRBD1 identical over 10 bases. Germline values: CDR1 SGHRS, CDR2 YFSETQ. The CDR3 is 15 amino acids. The V gene end was trimmed by 4 bases and the J gene end by 2 bases; junction bases not matched to a gene: 3. CDR3 residues: CASSRTGGPYNEQFF. In nucleotides, the CDR3 is TGCGCCAGCAGCCGGACAGGGGGACCCTACAATGAGCAGTTCTTC.

The chain uses TRBV19 and TRBJ2-2; tentatively, D is TRBD1 or TRBD2 (6 bases each). CDR1 is LNHDA and CDR2 is SQIVND in the germline V gene (reference sequence). The CDR3 runs to 17 residues. Trimming cost V 7 bases and J 4 bases, with 22 bases left between them. This chain's CDR3 is CASKPLIGGGPTGELFF. The CDR3 nucleotides read TGTGCCAGTAAACCCCTGATCGGAGGGGGGCCCACCGGGGAGCTGTTTTTT.

This clone is labeled as medium-sized. The chain uses TRBV2 and TRBJ1-2; D uncertain. The germline CDR1 and CDR2 sequences are SNHLY and FYNNEI. V was trimmed by 1 base and J by 4 bases, leaving 10 bases between them. The CDR3 has 14 residues. The CDR3, as DNA: TGTGCCAGCAGTGAAGGGGGAGGAGCCTATGGCTACACCTTC. This codes for CASSEGGGAYGYTF. The full variable domain, in which reference TRBV2 and TRBJ1-2 provide the parts outside the CDR3, is EPEVTQTPSHQVTQMGQEVILRCVPISNHLYFYWYRQILGQKVEFLVSFYNNEISEKSEIFDDQFSVERPDGSNFTLKIRSTKLEDSAMYFCASSEGGGAYGYTFGSGTRLTVV.

The gene calls are TRBV10-3 and TRBJ2-3, with 10 bases lining up with TRBD1. V lost 3 bases to trimming and J lost 2 bases; unmatched junction nucleotides: 5. Germline CDR1 and CDR2: ENHRY and SYGVKD. The CDR3 sequence is 16 residues long. The CDR3 sequence is CAISDGTGVLTDTQYF. The CDR3 nucleotides read TGTGCCATCAGTGACGGGACAGGGGTCCTCACAGATACGCAGTATTTT.